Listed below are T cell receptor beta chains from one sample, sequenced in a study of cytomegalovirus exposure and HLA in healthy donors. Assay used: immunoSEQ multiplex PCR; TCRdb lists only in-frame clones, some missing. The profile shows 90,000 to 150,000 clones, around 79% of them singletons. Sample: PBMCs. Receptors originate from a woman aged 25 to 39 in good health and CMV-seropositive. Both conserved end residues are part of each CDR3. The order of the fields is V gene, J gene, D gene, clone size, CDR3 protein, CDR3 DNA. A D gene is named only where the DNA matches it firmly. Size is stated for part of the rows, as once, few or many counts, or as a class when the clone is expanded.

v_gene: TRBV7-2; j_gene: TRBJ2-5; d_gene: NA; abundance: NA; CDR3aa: CASSLGQHQETQYF; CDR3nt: TGTGCCAGCAGCCTTGGACAACACCAAGAGACCCAGTACTTC
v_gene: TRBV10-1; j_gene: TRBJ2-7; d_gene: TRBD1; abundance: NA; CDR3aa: CASSDRGQGAHEQYF; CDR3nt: TGCGCCAGCAGTGATAGGGGACAGGGGGCCCACGAGCAGTACTTC
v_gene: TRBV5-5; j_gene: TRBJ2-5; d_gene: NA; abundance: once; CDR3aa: CASSLQRETQYF; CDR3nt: TGTGCCAGCAGCTTACAGAGAGAGACCCAGTACTTC
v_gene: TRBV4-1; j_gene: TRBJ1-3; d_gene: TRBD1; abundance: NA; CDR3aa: CASSQDLDRDSGNTIYF; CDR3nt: TGCGCCAGCAGCCAAGATTTGGACAGGGATAGCGGAAACACCATATATTTT
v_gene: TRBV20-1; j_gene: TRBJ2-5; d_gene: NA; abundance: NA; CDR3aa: CSARVQETQYF; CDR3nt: TGCAGTGCGAGGGTGCAAGAGACCCAGTACTTC
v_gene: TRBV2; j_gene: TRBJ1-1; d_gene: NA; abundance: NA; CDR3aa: CASSEDRNTEAFF; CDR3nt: TGTGCCAGCAGTGAGGACAGGAACACTGAAGCTTTCTTT
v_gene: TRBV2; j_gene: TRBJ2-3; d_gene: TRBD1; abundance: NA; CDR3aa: CASIMTGGSDTQYF; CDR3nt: TGTGCCAGCATTATGACAGGGGGCTCAGATACGCAGTATTTT
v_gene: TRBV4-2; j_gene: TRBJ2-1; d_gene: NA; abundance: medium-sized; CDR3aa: CASSQDPGVSSSYNEQFF; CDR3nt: TGTGCCAGCAGCCAAGATCCGGGGGTTAGCAGCTCCTACAATGAGCAGTTCTTC
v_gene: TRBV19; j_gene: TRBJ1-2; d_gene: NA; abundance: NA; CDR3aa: CASSALNYGYTF; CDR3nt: TGTGCCAGTAGTGCACTCAACTATGGCTACACCTTC
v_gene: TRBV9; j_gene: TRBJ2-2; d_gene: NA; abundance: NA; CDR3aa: CASSGVQVVSTGELFF; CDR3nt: TGTGCCAGCAGCGGAGTGCAGGTAGTGAGCACCGGGGAGCTGTTTTTT
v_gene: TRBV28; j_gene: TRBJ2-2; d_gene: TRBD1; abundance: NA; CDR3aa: CASSSQGVNTGELFF; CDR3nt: TGTGCCAGCAGTAGCCAGGGGGTGAACACCGGGGAGCTGTTTTTT
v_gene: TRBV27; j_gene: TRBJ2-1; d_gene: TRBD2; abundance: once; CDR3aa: CASSLGGTSGLSSYNEQFF; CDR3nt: TGTGCCAGCAGTCTGGGAGGGACTAGCGGGCTGAGCTCCTACAATGAGCAGTTCTTC
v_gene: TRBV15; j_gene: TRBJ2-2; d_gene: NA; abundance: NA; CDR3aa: CATSRGTGNTGELFF; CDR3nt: TGTGCCACCAGCAGAGGTACAGGTAACACCGGGGAGCTGTTTTTT
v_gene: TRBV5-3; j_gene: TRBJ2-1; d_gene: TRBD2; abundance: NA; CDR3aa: CARSLGLVYNEQFF; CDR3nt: TGCGCCAGAAGCTTAGGACTAGTCTACAATGAGCAGTTCTTC
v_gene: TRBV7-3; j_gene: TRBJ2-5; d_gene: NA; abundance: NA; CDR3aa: CASSLMGGEETQYF; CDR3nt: TGTGCCAGCAGCTTAATGGGCGGGGAAGAGACCCAGTACTTC
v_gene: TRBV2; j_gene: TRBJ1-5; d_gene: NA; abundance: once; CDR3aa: CASSEEGGWGQPQHF; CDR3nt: TGTGCCAGCAGTGAAGAGGGGGGGTGGGGCCAGCCCCAGCATTTT
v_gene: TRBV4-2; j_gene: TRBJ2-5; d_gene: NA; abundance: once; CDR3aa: CASSQDGGTQETQYF; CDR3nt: TGTGCCAGCAGCCAAGATGGGGGGACCCAAGAGACCCAGTACTTC
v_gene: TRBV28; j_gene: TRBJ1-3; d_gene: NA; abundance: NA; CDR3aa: CASTPPGGNTIYF; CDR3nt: TGTGCCAGCACCCCTCCCGGGGGAAACACCATATATTTT
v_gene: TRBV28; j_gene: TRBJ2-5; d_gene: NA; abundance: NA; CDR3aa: CASSGVIGEETQYF; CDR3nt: TGTGCCAGCAGTGGGGTCATCGGGGAAGAGACCCAGTACTTC
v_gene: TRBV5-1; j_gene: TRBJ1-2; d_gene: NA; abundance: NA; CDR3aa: CASSPPGKGPYTF; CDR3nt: TGCGCCAGCAGCCCCCCTGGGAAGGGGCCCTACACCTTC
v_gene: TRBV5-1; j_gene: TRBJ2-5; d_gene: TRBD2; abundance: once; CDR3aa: CASSPLGLAGEGKQYF; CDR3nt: TGCGCCAGCAGCCCACTTGGACTAGCGGGGGAGGGGAAGCAGTACTTC
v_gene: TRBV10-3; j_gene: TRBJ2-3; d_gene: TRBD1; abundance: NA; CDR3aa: CAISESKGQGTDTQYF; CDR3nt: TGTGCCATCAGTGAGTCGAAGGGACAGGGAACAGATACGCAGTATTTT
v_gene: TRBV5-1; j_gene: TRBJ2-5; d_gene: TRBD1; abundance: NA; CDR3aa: CASSQGDRDRETQYF; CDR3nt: TGCGCCAGCAGCCAAGGGGACAGGGACCGAGAGACCCAGTACTTC
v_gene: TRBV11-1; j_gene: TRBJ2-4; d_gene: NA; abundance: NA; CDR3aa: CASSLGSLAKNIQYF; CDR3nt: TGTGCCAGCAGCTTAGGAAGCCTAGCCAAAAACATTCAGTACTTC
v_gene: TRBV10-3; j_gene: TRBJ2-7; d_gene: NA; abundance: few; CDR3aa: CATRAGLYEQYF; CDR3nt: TGTGCCACCCGAGCGGGTCTCTACGAGCAGTACTTC
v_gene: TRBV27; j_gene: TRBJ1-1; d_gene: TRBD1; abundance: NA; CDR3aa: CASSFRTGMNTEAFF; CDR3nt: TGTGCCAGCAGTTTCCGGACAGGGATGAACACTGAAGCTTTCTTT
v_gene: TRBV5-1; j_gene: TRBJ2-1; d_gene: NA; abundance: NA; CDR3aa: CASSSQQGYNEQFF; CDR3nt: TGCGCCAGCAGCTCCCAACAGGGTTACAATGAGCAGTTCTTC
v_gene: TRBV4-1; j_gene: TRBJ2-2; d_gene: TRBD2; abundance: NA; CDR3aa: CASSQGPLRGGRSTGELFF; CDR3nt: TGCGCCAGCAGCCAAGGCCCCCTGCGGGGGGGCCGCAGCACCGGGGAGCTGTTTTTT
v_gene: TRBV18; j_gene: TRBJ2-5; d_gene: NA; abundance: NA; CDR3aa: CASSPGTLRETQYF; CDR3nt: TGTGCCAGCTCACCAGGGACTCTCAGGGAGACCCAGTACTTC
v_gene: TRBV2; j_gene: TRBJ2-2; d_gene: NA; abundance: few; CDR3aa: CASKQGYTGELFF; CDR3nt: TGTGCCAGCAAGCAGGGGTACACCGGGGAGCTGTTTTTT
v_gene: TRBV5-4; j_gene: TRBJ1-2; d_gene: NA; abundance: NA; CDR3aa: CASSLDRELYGYTF; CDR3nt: TGTGCCAGCAGCTTGGACAGGGAACTCTATGGCTACACCTTC
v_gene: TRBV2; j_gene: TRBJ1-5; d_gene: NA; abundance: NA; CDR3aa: CASSELFRASQPQHF; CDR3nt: TGTGCCAGCAGTGAATTGTTCAGGGCCAGTCAGCCCCAGCATTTT
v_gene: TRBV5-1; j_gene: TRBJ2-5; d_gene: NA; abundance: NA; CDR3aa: CASSSGEALRETQYF; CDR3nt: TGCGCCAGCAGCTCGGGGGAGGCCCTCAGGGAGACCCAGTACTTC
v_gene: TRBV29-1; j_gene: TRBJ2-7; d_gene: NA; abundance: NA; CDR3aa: CSGAHGGGGYEQYF; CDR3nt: TGCAGCGGTGCCCATGGCGGGGGCGGCTACGAGCAGTACTTC
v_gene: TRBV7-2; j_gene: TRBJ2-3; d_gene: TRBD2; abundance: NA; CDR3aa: CASSQGTSLGTQYF; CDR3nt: TGTGCCAGCAGCCAAGGGACTAGCTTGGGTACGCAGTATTTT
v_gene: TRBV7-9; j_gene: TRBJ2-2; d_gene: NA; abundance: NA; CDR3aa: CASSLARQGRTGELFF; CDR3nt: TGTGCCAGCAGCTTAGCCCGGCAGGGTAGGACCGGGGAGCTGTTTTTT
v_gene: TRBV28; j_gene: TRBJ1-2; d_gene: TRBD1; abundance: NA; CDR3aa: CASRPLGTGPWLF; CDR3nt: TGTGCCAGCAGACCCTTAGGGACAGGCCCGTGGCTCTTC
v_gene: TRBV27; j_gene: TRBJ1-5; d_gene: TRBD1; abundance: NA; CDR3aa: CASSPRTGHNQPQHF; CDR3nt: TGTGCCAGCAGTCCGCGGACAGGACACAATCAGCCCCAGCATTTT
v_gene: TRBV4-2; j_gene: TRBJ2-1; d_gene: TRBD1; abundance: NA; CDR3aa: CASSQDWNRQGPDNEQFF; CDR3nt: TGTGCCAGCAGCCAAGATTGGAATAGACAGGGCCCTGACAATGAGCAGTTCTTC
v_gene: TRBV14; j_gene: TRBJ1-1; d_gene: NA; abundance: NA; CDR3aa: CASRLAGMNTEAFF; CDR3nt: TGTGCCAGCAGATTAGCTGGAATGAACACTGAAGCTTTCTTT
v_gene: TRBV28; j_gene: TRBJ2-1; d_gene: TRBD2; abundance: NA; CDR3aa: CASRLSGGIYNEQFF; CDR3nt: TGTGCCAGCAGGCTCAGCGGGGGAATCTACAATGAGCAGTTCTTC
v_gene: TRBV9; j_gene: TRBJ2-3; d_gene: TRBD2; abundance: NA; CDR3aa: CASSVGTSLTDTQYF; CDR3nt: TGTGCCAGCAGCGTGGGGACTAGTTTGACGGATACGCAGTATTTT
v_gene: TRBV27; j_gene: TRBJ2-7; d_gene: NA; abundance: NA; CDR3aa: CASSLAGTRGVEQYF; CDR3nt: TGTGCCAGCAGTTTAGCCGGGACACGCGGCGTGGAGCAGTACTTC
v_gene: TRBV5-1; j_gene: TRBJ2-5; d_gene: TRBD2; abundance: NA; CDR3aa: CASSPGLAGSQETQYF; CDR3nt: TGCGCCAGCAGCCCGGGACTAGCGGGGAGTCAAGAGACCCAGTACTTC